Sequencing of this TCR beta chain was carried out in a study of OX40 agonist ivuxolimab in advanced cancers. A few counts support this clone. Its antigen is not known. The V gene end was trimmed by 4 bases and the J gene end by 4 bases; junction bases not matched to a gene: 10. CDR1 and CDR2 from the germline V gene are GTSNPN and SVGIG (reference sequence). The CDR3 totals 15 residues. Autoimmune disease history or systemic immunosuppression excluded patients. General study results and limits: Clones of CD4+ and CD8+ blood T cells grew by week 6 at doses of 0.1 to 3.0 mg/kg.

Libraries were prepared by immunoSEQ multiplex PCR; TCRdb keeps only in-frame clonotypes and omits some of them. Here the sample spans roughly 67,000 clones, 85% to 90% being singletons. This clonotype originated in an adult with an advanced solid tumor such as melanoma, head and neck, liver or kidney cancer. The input for sequencing was CD4+ or CD8+ T cells sorted from blood, taken in a trial of the OX40 agonist ivuxolimab. This chain joins TRBV30 and TRBJ2-5; 9 bases line up with TRBD2. CDR3 DNA: TGTGCCTGGAATAGAGTCGCGGGGGGGCGAGAGACCCAGTACTTC. This translates into CAWNRVAGGRETQYF.